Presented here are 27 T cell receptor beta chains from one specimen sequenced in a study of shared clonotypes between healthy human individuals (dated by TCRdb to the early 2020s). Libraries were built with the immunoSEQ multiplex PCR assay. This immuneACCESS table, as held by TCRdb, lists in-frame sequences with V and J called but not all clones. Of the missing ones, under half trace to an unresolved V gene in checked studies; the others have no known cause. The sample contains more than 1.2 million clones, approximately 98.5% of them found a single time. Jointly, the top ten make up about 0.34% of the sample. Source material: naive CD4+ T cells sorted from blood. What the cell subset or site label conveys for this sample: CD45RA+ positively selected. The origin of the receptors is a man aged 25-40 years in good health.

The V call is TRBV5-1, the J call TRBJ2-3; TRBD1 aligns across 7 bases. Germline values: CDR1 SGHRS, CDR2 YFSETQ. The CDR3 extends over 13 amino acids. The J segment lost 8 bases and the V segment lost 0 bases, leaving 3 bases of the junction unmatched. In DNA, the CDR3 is TGCGCCAGCAGCTTGGAGGGGGCGCCTACGCAGTATTTT. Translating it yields CASSLEGAPTQYF.

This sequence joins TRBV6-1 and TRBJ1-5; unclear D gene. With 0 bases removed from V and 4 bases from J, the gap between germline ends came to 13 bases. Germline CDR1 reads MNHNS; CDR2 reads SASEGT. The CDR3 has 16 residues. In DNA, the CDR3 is TGTGCCAGCAGTGAAGCCCTTTCCCTCATAAATCAGCCCCAGCATTTT. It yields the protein CASSEALSLINQPQHF.

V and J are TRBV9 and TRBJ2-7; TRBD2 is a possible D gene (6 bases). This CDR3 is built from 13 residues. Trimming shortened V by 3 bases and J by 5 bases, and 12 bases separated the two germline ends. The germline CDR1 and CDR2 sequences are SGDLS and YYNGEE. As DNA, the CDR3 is TGTGCCAGCAGCGCCCACGGGGGAGACGAGCAGTACTTC. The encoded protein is CASSAHGGDEQYF.

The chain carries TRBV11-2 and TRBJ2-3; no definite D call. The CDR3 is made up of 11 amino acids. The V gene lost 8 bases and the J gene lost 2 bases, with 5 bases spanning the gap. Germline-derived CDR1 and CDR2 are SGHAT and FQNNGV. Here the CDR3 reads CASRLTDTQYF. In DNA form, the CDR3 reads TGTGCCAGCCGACTCACAGATACGCAGTATTTT.

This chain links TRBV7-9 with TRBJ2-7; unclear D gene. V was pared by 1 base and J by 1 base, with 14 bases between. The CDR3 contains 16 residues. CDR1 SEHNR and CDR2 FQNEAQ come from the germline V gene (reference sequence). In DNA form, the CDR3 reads TGTGCCAGCAGCTTAGACGGACGCGAGAGGTCCTACGAGCAGTACTTC. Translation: CASSLDGRERSYEQYF.

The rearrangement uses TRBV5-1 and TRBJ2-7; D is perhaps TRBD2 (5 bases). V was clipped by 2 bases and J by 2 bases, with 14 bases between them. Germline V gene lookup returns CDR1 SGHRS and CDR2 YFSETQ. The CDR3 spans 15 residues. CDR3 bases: TGCGCCAGCAGCTTAGGACCCTCCGGGGCCTACGAGCAGTACTTC. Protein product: CASSLGPSGAYEQYF.

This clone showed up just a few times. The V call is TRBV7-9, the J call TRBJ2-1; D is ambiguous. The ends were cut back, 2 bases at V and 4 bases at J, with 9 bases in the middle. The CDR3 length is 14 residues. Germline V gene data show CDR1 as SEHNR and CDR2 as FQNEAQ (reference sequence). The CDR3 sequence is CASSLTLNYNEQFF. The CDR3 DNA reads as TGTGCCAGCAGCTTAACCCTGAATTACAATGAGCAGTTCTTC.

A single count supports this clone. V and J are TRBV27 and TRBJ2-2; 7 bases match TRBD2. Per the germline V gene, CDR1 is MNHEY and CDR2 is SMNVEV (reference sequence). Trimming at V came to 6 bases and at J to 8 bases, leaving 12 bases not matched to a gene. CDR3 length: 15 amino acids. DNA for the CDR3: TGTGCCAGCAGGCTTTCCAGGACTAGTGGGGGGGAGCTGTTTTTT. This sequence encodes CASRLSRTSGGELFF.

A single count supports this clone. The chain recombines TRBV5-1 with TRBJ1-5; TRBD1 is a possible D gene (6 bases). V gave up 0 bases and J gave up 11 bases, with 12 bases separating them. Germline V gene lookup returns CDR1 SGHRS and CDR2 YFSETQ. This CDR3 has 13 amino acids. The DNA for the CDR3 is TGCGCCAGCAGCTTGGGAATACAGGGAACCCAGCATTTT. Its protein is CASSLGIQGTQHF.

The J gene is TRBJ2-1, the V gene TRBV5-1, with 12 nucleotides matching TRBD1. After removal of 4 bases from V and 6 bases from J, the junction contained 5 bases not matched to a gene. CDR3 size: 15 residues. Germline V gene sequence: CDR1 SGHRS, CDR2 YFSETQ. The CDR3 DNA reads TGCGCCAGCAGCCGAGGGACAGGGGGCCTCAATGAGCAGTTCTTC. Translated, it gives CASSRGTGGLNEQFF.

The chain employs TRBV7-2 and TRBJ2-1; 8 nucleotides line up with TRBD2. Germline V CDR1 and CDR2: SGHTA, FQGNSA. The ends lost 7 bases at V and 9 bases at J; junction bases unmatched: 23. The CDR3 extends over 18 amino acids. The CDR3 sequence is CASISYAGTYTSGSEQFF. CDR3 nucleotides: TGTGCCAGCATCAGTTACGCCGGGACTTATACTAGCGGTAGTGAGCAGTTCTTC.

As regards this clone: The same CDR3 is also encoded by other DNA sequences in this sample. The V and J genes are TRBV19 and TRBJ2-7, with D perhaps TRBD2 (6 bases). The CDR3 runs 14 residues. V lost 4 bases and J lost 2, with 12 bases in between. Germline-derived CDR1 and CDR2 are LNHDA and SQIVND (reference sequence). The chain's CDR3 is CASSKVAETYEQYF. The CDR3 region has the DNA TGTGCCAGTAGTAAGGTAGCGGAGACCTACGAGCAGTACTTC.

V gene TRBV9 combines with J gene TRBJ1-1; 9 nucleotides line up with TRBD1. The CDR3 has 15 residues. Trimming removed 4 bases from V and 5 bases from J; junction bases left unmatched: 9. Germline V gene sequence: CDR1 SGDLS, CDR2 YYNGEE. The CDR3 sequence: CASSLLQGAMTEAFF. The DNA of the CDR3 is TGTGCCAGCAGCCTGTTACAGGGGGCGATGACTGAAGCTTTCTTT.

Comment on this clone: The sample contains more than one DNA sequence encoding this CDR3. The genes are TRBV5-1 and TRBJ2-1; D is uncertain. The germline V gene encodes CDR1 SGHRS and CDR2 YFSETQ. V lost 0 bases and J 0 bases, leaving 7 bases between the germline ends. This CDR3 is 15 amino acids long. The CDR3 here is CASSLGGYSYNEQFF. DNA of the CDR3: TGCGCCAGCAGCTTGGGGGGTTACTCCTACAATGAGCAGTTCTTC.

The CDR3 is CASSHIATNEKLFF. The CDR3 region has the DNA TGCGCCAGCAGCCACATTGCAACTAATGAAAAACTGTTTTTT. This chain joins TRBV4-3 and TRBJ1-4; D remains ambiguous. Per germline, CDR1 LGHNA and CDR2 YSLEER. Deletions cut 3 bases from V and 0 bases from J, with 5 bases between. This CDR3 contains 14 residues.

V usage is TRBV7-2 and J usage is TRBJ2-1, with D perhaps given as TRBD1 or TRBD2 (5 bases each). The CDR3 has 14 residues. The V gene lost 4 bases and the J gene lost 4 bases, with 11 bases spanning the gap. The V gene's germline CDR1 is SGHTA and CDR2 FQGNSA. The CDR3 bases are TGTGCCAGCAGCTCGGGACGGATTTACAATGAGCAGTTCTTC. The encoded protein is CASSSGRIYNEQFF. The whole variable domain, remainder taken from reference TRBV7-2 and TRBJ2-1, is GAGVSQSPSNKVTEKGKDVELRCDPISGHTALYWYRQSLGQGLEFLIYFQGNSAPDKSGLPSDRFSAERTGGSVSTLTIQRTQQEDSAVYLCASSSGRIYNEQFFGPGTRLTVL.

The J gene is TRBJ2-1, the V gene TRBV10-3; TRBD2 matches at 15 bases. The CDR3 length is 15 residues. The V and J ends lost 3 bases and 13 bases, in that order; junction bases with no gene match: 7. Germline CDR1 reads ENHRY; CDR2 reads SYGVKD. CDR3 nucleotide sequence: TGTGCCATCAGTGACGGGGGACTAGCGGGAGGCCATCAGTTCTTC. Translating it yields CAISDGGLAGGHQFF.

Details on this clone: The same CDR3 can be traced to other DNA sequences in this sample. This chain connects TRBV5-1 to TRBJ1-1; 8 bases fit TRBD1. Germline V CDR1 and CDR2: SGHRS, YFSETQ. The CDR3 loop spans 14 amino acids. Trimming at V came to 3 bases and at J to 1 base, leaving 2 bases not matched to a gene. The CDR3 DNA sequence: TGCGCCAGCAGCTGGGACAGGCCGAACACTGAAGCTTTCTTT. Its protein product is CASSWDRPNTEAFF.

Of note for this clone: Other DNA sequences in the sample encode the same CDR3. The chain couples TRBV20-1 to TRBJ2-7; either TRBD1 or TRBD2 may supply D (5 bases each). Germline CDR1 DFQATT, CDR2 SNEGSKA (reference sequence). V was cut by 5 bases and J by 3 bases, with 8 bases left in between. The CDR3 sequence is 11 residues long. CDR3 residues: CSAGDLYEQYF. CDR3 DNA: TGCAGTGCTGGGGACCTCTACGAGCAGTACTTC.

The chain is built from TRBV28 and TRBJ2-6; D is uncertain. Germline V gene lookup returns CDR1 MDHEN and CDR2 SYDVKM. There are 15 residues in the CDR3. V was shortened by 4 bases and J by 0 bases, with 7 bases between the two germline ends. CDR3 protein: CASSSPVSGANVLTF. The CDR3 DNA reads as TGTGCCAGCAGTTCCCCAGTCTCTGGGGCCAACGTCCTGACTTTC.

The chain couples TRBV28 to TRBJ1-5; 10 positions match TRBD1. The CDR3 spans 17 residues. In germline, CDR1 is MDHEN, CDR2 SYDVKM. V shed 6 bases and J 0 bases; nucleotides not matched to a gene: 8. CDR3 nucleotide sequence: TGTGCCAGCAGCTCGGGACAGGGGCTCAATAGCAATCAGCCCCAGCATTTT. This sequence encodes CASSSGQGLNSNQPQHF.

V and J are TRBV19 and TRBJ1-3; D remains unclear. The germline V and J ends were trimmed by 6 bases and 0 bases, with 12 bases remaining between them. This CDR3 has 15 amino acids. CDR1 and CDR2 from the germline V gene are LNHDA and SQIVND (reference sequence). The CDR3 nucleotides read TGTGCCAGTAGGCGGGTCGAAATCTCTGGAAACACCATATATTTT. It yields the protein CASRRVEISGNTIYF. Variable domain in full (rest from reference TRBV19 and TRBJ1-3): DGGITQSPKYLFRKEGQNVTLSCEQNLNHDAMYWYRQDPGQGLRLIYYSQIVNDFQKGDIAEGYSVSREKKESFPLTVTSAQKNPTAFYLCASRRVEISGNTIYFGEGSWLTVV.

This chain's CDR3 is CASSSTGTGELFF. In DNA, the CDR3 is TGTGCCAGCAGCTCCACAGGGACCGGGGAGCTGTTTTTT. The chain combines TRBV7-3 with TRBJ2-2, with D possibly matching TRBD1 (6 bases). V lost 4 bases and J 5 bases, leaving 8 bases between the germline ends. Germline V lookup: CDR1 SGHTA, CDR2 FQGTGA. CDR3 length: 13 amino acids.

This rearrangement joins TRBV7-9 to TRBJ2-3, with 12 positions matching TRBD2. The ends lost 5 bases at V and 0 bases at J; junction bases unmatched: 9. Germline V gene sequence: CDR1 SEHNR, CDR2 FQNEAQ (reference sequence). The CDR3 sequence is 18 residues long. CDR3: CASSPRPLAGGSTDTQYF. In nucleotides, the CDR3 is TGTGCCAGCAGCCCGCGCCCACTAGCGGGAGGAAGCACAGATACGCAGTATTTT.

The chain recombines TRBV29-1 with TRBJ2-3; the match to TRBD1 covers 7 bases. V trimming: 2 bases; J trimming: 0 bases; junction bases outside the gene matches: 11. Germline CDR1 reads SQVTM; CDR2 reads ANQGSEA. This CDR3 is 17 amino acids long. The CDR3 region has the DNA TGCAGCGTTGAAAAGACAGGGATATCCACTAGCACAGATACGCAGTATTTT. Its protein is CSVEKTGISTSTDTQYF.

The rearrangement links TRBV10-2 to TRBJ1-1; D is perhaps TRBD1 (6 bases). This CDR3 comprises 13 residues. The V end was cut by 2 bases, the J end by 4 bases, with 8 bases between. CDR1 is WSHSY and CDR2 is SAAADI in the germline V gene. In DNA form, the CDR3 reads TGCGCCAGCAGTGAGATACAGGGCACTGAAGCTTTCTTT. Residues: CASSEIQGTEAFF.

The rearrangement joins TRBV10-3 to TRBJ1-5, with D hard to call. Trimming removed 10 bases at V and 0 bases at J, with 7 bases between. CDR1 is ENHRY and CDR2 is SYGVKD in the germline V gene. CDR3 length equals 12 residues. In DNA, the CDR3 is TGTGCCAGCACAAATAGCAATCAGCCCCAGCATTTT. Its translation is CASTNSNQPQHF.